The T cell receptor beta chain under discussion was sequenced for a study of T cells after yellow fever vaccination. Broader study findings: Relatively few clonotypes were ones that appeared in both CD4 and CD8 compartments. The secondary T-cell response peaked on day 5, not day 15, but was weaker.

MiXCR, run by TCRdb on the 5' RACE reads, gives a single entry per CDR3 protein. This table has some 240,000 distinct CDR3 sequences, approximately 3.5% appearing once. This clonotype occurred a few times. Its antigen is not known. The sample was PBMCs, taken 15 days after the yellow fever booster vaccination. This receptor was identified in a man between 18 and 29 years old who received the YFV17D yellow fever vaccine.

The CDR3 here is CATMGTGNTEAFF. CDR3 sequence (DNA): TGCGCCACCATGGGGACGGGGAACACTGAAGCTTTCTTT. The chain recombines TRBV10-2 with TRBJ1-1, with a tentative D call TRBD1 (5 bases). There are 13 residues in the CDR3. Trimming removed 10 bases from V and 1 base from J, with 13 bases in between. The germline V gene encodes CDR1 WSHSY and CDR2 SAAADI.